Below are 24 T cell receptor beta chains sequenced from a single sample in a study of early stage breast cancer tumors. Sequencing used immunoSEQ multiplex PCR; TCRdb keeps in-frame clones, though not all of them. The sample lists roughly 30,000 clones, more than 65% seen once, with 4.7% in the top ten. Sequencing was carried out using blood. The origin of the receptors is a person aged 40 to 49 with breast cancer.

V is TRBV18 and J is TRBJ2-2, with D possibly matching TRBD2 (5 bases). The germline CDR1 and CDR2 sequences are KGHSH and LQKENI. V shed 3 bases and J shed 7 bases, with 15 bases lying between them. The CDR3 totals 15 residues. The CDR3 sequence: CASSPSSPGIGELFF. In nucleotides, the CDR3 is TGTGCCAGCTCACCCTCATCGCCCGGGATCGGGGAGCTGTTTTTT. The variable domain in full, with the rest retrieved from reference TRBV18 and TRBJ2-2, is NAGVMQNPRHLVRRRGQEARLRCSPMKGHSHVYWYRQLPEEGLKFMVYLQKENIIDESGMPKERFSAEFPKEGPSILRIQQVVRGDSAAYFCASSPSSPGIGELFFGEGSRLTVL.

This clone came up once. The chain combines TRBV19 with TRBJ2-1, with a tentative D call TRBD2 (5 bases). The CDR3 spans 15 residues. V gave up 3 bases and J gave up 7 bases, with 16 bases separating them. Germline CDR1 is LNHDA and CDR2 is SQIVND (reference sequence). The CDR3, as DNA: TGTGCCAGTAGTATGGGATCGGCCCGCGGGAATGAGCAGTTCTTC. It codes for CASSMGSARGNEQFF.

The genes are TRBV7-2 and TRBJ1-5; a possible D gene is TRBD1 (5 bases). Germline V gives CDR1 SGHTA, CDR2 FQGNSA. V was trimmed by 3 bases and J by 2 bases, leaving 14 bases between them. The CDR3 extends over 16 amino acids. The CDR3 loop is CASSFLATEGNQPQHF. In DNA, the CDR3 is TGTGCCAGCAGCTTCCTTGCGACAGAAGGCAATCAGCCCCAGCATTTT. The full variable domain, its missing parts supplied by reference TRBV7-2 and TRBJ1-5, is GAGVSQSPSNKVTEKGKDVELRCDPISGHTALYWYRQSLGQGLEFLIYFQGNSAPDKSGLPSDRFSAERTGGSVSTLTIQRTQQEDSAVYLCASSFLATEGNQPQHFGDGTRLSIL.

This clone appeared a single time. The chain couples TRBV28 to TRBJ1-2; 7 positions agree with TRBD1. V lost 5 bases and J lost 8; bases outside the gene matches: 20. Germline V gene lookup returns CDR1 MDHEN and CDR2 SYDVKM. CDR3 size: 17 residues. CDR3 in amino acids: CASSQTGLGFRLGGYTF. DNA for the CDR3: TGTGCCAGCAGTCAGACAGGGTTGGGTTTTAGGTTAGGCGGCTACACCTTC.

Here the CDR3 DNA reads TGTGCCTGCAGGGACGTATACACTGAAGCTTTCTTT. It is translated as CACRDVYTEAFF. The rearrangement links TRBV30 to TRBJ1-1; tentatively, D is TRBD1 (5 bases). Germline V gene sequence: CDR1 GTSNPN, CDR2 SVGIG (reference sequence). V was clipped by 6 bases and J by 3 bases, with 11 bases between them. The CDR3 extends over 12 amino acids.

The chain is built from TRBV18 and TRBJ1-3; tentative D call: TRBD1 (6 bases). The CDR3 is 18 amino acids. Trimming pared 6 bases from V and 0 bases from J, leaving 21 bases between. Germline loops: CDR1 KGHSH, CDR2 LQKENI. The CDR3 coding sequence is TGTGCCAGCTCTCCTAACGGGGGCGGTGCGAGCTCTGGAAACACCATATATTTT. Translating gives CASSPNGGGASSGNTIYF.

This clone turned up a few times. The chain uses TRBV10-3 and TRBJ1-1; D uncertain. This CDR3 contains 14 residues. V lost 1 base, J lost 1 base, and 7 bases lay in between. Looked up from germline, CDR1 is ENHRY and CDR2 is SYGVKD. Written as DNA, the CDR3 is TGTGCCATCAGTGAGTTTACAGCGAACACTGAAGCTTTCTTT. Translation gives CAISEFTANTEAFF.

The rearrangement uses TRBV28 and TRBJ1-5; maybe TRBD1 (6 bases). The germline V gene encodes CDR1 MDHEN and CDR2 SYDVKM. CDR3 length equals 15 residues. The germline V and J ends were trimmed by 5 bases and 6 bases, with 17 bases remaining between them. The CDR3 bases are TGTGCCAGCAGTACCCGACAGGACGGGGGTCAGCCCCAGCATTTT. Translation: CASSTRQDGGQPQHF. Based on the CDR3 plus reference TRBV28 and TRBJ1-5, the full variable domain is DVKVTQSSRYLVKRTGEKVFLECVQDMDHENMFWYRQDPGLGLRLIYFSYDVKMKEKGDIPEGYSVSREKKERFSLILESASTNQTSMYLCASSTRQDGGQPQHFGDGTRLSIL.

The V call is TRBV6-1, the J call TRBJ2-7; D gene ambiguous. This CDR3 spans 14 amino acids. The germline V gene encodes CDR1 MNHNS and CDR2 SASEGT. Trimming left V 9 bases short and J 4 bases short, with 19 bases between. In DNA, the CDR3 is TGTGCCAGTTCTCAAATGGACGGTCCGTACGAGCAGTACTTC. Translated: CASSQMDGPYEQYF.

J is TRBJ1-5 and V is TRBV11-2; D is possibly TRBD1 (5 bases). The CDR3 totals 12 residues. The V end was cut by 9 bases, the J end by 7 bases, with 13 bases between. Germline CDR1 is SGHAT and CDR2 is FQNNGV. CDR3 in amino acids: CASEGEGQPQHF. In DNA, the CDR3 is TGTGCCAGTGAAGGGGAAGGGCAGCCCCAGCATTTT. Combining the CDR3 with reference TRBV11-2 and TRBJ1-5 gives the whole variable domain EAGVAQSPRYKIIEKRQSVAFWCNPISGHATLYWYQQILGQGPKLLIQFQNNGVVDDSQLPKDRFSAERLKGVDSTLKIQPAKLEDSAVYLCASEGEGQPQHFGDGTRLSIL.

The rearrangement uses TRBV28 and TRBJ2-3, with TRBD1 identical over 8 bases. V was pared by 6 bases and J by 5 bases, with 10 bases of the junction left unmatched. The CDR3 is 15 amino acids. Germline values: CDR1 MDHEN, CDR2 SYDVKM. The chain's CDR3 is CASSPGQGDLDTQYF. The CDR3 DNA sequence: TGTGCCAGCAGCCCCGGACAGGGTGATTTAGATACGCAGTATTTT.

This chain uses TRBV27 with TRBJ2-1; 14 nucleotides match TRBD2. CDR3 size: 19 residues. In germline, CDR1 is MNHEY, CDR2 SMNVEV (reference sequence). With 5 bases clipped from V and 8 bases from J, the junction kept 17 bases outside the gene matches. The CDR3 region is CASSPSPRLAGGPSDEQFF. The CDR3 DNA reads as TGTGCCAGCAGTCCCTCCCCCCGACTAGCGGGAGGGCCCTCGGATGAGCAGTTCTTC.

This chain joins TRBV6-1 and TRBJ2-7; 9 bases line up with TRBD1. With V trimmed by 1 base and J by 1 base, 5 bases remained unmatched. Germline V gives CDR1 MNHNS, CDR2 SASEGT. This CDR3 contains 16 residues. CDR3 region: CASSEGTGTGSYEQYF. The CDR3 DNA reads TGTGCCAGCAGTGAAGGTACCGGGACAGGGTCCTACGAGCAGTACTTC.

This clone was found a few times. The V and J genes are TRBV23-1 and TRBJ1-5; D is uncertain. TRBV23-1 is known as an ORF, though its function is uncertain. Trimming cost V 0 bases and J 0 bases, with 18 bases left between them. CDR3 length equals 19 residues. CDR3 sequence (DNA): TGCGCCAGCAGTCAATCTCCCCGGGAAGCAAAATATAGCAATCAGCCCCAGCATTTT. It is translated as CASSQSPREAKYSNQPQHF.

The chain recombines TRBV4-3 with TRBJ2-3; D is tentatively TRBD1 or TRBD2 (7 bases each). V lost 0 bases and J 1 base, leaving 14 bases between the germline ends. Germline V gene data show CDR1 as LGHNA and CDR2 as YSLEER. The CDR3 spans 17 residues. The CDR3 coding sequence is TGCGCCAGCAGCCAAGATAACGGGGGGACAGGCACAGATACGCAGTATTTT. Encoded protein: CASSQDNGGTGTDTQYF.

The rearrangement links TRBV7-2 to TRBJ2-3; 7 bases are shared with TRBD1. In germline, CDR1 is SGHTA, CDR2 FQGNSA. Germline trimming cut 6 bases from V and 0 bases from J; bases unmatched to any gene: 12. The CDR3 sequence is 17 residues long. The CDR3, as DNA: TGTGCCAGCAGGATTTCCCCGACGACAGGGAGCACAGATACGCAGTATTTT. This gives the protein CASRISPTTGSTDTQYF.

The chain has TRBV7-2 and TRBJ2-1; 11 bases match TRBD2. J was trimmed by 5 bases and V by 1 base; bases with no gene match: 1. The length of the CDR3 is 15 residues. Germline V lookup: CDR1 SGHTA, CDR2 FQGNSA. CDR3: CASSLGLAGHNEQFF. The CDR3 coding sequence is TGTGCCAGCAGCTTAGGACTAGCGGGGCACAATGAGCAGTTCTTC.

The chain combines TRBV5-1 with TRBJ2-7; 14 positions agree with TRBD2. Germline lookup yields CDR1 SGHRS and CDR2 YFSETQ. The length of the CDR3 is 18 residues. The V gene end was trimmed by 4 bases and the J gene end by 4 bases; junction bases not matched to a gene: 13. The CDR3 coding sequence is TGCGCCAGCAGCCCTAGTCCCGGGACTAGCGGGAGCGTATACGAGCAGTACTTC. It specifies CASSPSPGTSGSVYEQYF. The variable domain in full, with the rest retrieved from reference TRBV5-1 and TRBJ2-7, is KAGVTQTPRYLIKTRGQQVTLSCSPISGHRSVSWYQQTPGQGLQFLFEYFSETQRNKGNFPGRFSGRQFSNSRSEMNVSTLELGDSALYLCASSPSPGTSGSVYEQYFGPGTRLTVT.

The rearrangement links TRBV7-6 to TRBJ2-1; D may correspond to TRBD1 or TRBD2 (5 bases each). The ends were cut back, 5 bases at V and 6 bases at J, with 11 bases in the middle. Looked up from germline, CDR1 is SGHVS and CDR2 is FNYEAQ. The CDR3 runs 13 residues. As DNA, the CDR3 is TGTGCCAGCAGCGAGGGGCGGGTCAATGAGCAGTTCTTC. Protein: CASSEGRVNEQFF. The full variable domain, rest sourced from reference TRBV7-6 and TRBJ2-1, is GAGVSQSPRYKVTKRGQDVALRCDPISGHVSLYWYRQALGQGPEFLTYFNYEAQQDKSGLPNDRFSAERPEGSISTLTIQRTEQRDSAMYRCASSEGRVNEQFFGPGTRLTVL.

The rearrangement links TRBV7-2 to TRBJ2-7; D possibly corresponds to TRBD1 (5 bases). The CDR3 covers 14 residues. V lost 5 bases to trimming and J lost 2 bases, with 13 bases between them. Germline values: CDR1 SGHTA, CDR2 FQGNSA. CDR3 protein: CASSPRQGTYEQYF. Here the CDR3 DNA reads TGTGCCAGCAGCCCGCGGCAGGGAACCTACGAGCAGTACTTC.

This chain connects TRBV14 to TRBJ2-3; possibly TRBD2 for D (6 bases). Trimming removed 4 bases from V and 2 bases from J, with 13 bases in between. The CDR3 is 15 residues long. Germline CDR1 SGHDN, CDR2 FVKESK. In nucleotides, the CDR3 is TGTGCCAGCAGCCCGGGCGGGACCCACACAGATACGCAGTATTTT. It specifies CASSPGGTHTDTQYF.

CDR3 amino acids: CAWSVSNYNEQFF. The CDR3 DNA follows: TGTGCCTGGAGTGTCAGTAATTACAATGAGCAGTTCTTC. This rearrangement joins TRBV30 to TRBJ2-1; D unclear. The germline V gene has CDR1 GTSNPN and CDR2 SVGIG (reference sequence). V lost 0 bases to trimming and J lost 4 bases, with 7 bases between them. This CDR3 has 13 residues.

V is TRBV19 and J is TRBJ2-7; D unresolved. This CDR3 contains 11 residues. The V gene's germline CDR1 is LNHDA and CDR2 SQIVND (reference sequence). V was clipped by 9 bases and J by 6 bases, with 12 bases between them. The CDR3 nucleotides read TGTGCCAGGATAAACTCTCCCGAGCAGTACTTC. Amino acid sequence: CARINSPEQYF. Supplemented by reference TRBV19 and TRBJ2-7, the full variable domain reads DGGITQSPKYLFRKEGQNVTLSCEQNLNHDAMYWYRQDPGQGLRLIYYSQIVNDFQKGDIAEGYSVSREKKESFPLTVTSAQKNPTAFYLCARINSPEQYFGPGTRLTVT.

J is TRBJ1-1 and V is TRBV6-5; D might be TRBD1 (5 bases). The germline V and J ends were trimmed by 5 bases and 4 bases, with 14 bases remaining between them. The CDR3 spans 14 residues. CDR1 MNHEY and CDR2 SVGAGI come from the germline V gene. CDR3 nucleotides: TGTGCCAGCAGTCCTCGGGGGTTGAGCACTGAAGCTTTCTTT. Its translation is CASSPRGLSTEAFF.